The sequence of this T cell receptor beta chain was determined in a study of metastatic and nonmetastatic thyroid tumors. Regarding the study as a whole: A significant increase in TCR beta diversity was reportedly seen in malignant thyroid tumors relative to benign nodules, in blood and tumor.

Germline loops: CDR1 LGHNA, CDR2 YNFKEQ. The CDR3 has 14 amino acids. V lost 6 bases and J 2 bases, leaving 11 bases between the germline ends. TCRdb ran MiXCR on the PCR reads. Among 7,000 to 8,000 clones listed, around a third were seen once. Points on this clone: Antigen specificity is unknown. The same CDR3 is also encoded by other DNA sequences in this sample.

Each patient went into thyroid surgery without having received any treatment. The sequencing input was tumor tissue. The TCR was taken from a female donor with papillary thyroid cancer or a benign thyroid nodule (not recorded which). Some clones in this sample may be carry-over from other donors' samples. This rearrangement joins TRBV4-2 to TRBJ1-5, with a possible D match to TRBD1 (6 bases). The CDR3 DNA follows: TGTGCCAGCAGTGGTGCAGGGGGCAATCAGCCCCAGCATTTT. This codes for CASSGAGGNQPQHF.